What follows are 22 T cell receptor beta chains derived from one specimen sequenced in a study of T cells after yellow fever vaccination. TCRdb used MiXCR to reprocess the 5' RACE reads, holding one entry per CDR3 protein. Among some 350,000 distinct CDR3 sequences listed, roughly 9.4% were seen once. The sample in question was PBMCs, obtained on the day of the first yellow fever vaccination. Source of these receptors: a man between 18 and 35 years old who received the YFV17D yellow fever vaccine.

This clonotype has just a few counts. The gene calls are TRBV28 and TRBJ1-1, with D possibly being TRBD1 (5 bases). Trimming cost V 3 bases and J 10 bases, with 15 bases left between them. Per germline, CDR1 MDHEN and CDR2 SYDVKM. The CDR3 totals 13 residues. In nucleotides, the CDR3 is TGTGCCAGCAGTTTTGGGGCCCTGGGGATAGCTTTCTTT. Translated: CASSFGALGIAFF.

The table lists this clonotype with a few counts. The chain is built from TRBV11-3 and TRBJ2-2; 13 bases align to TRBD2. The CDR3 covers 21 residues. The J segment lost 4 bases and the V segment lost 3 bases, leaving 17 bases of the junction unmatched. Per germline, CDR1 SGHNT and CDR2 YENEEA. The CDR3 DNA follows: TGTGCCAGCAGCTTCCCCCGACTAGCGGGGGGCTCCGCAGTGGGCACCGGGGAGCTGTTTTTT. Protein sequence: CASSFPRLAGGSAVGTGELFF.

The chain has TRBV4-3 and TRBJ2-2, with unresolved D. CDR1 LGHNA and CDR2 YSLEER come from the germline V gene. The CDR3 length is 16 residues. V was trimmed by 2 bases and J by 0 bases, leaving 10 bases between them. CDR3: CASSQFTGTNTGELFF. CDR3 nucleotide sequence: TGCGCCAGCAGCCAATTCACGGGTACGAACACCGGGGAGCTGTTTTTT.

This sequence joins TRBV6-2 or TRBV6-3 and TRBJ2-5; TRBD1 or TRBD2 may be the D gene (5 bases each). CDR1 and CDR2 (germline): MNHEY, SVGEGT. The CDR3 contains 13 residues. Trimming took 5 bases from V and 9 from J, leaving 16 bases between them. CDR3 in DNA: TGTGCCAGCAGTCCCCTCTCGACAGCGGCCCAGTACTTC. This gives the protein CASSPLSTAAQYF.

This chain connects TRBV6-5 to TRBJ2-3; 12 bases map to TRBD2. V shed 0 bases and J 3 bases; nucleotides not matched to a gene: 10. The V gene's germline CDR1 is MNHEY and CDR2 SVGAGI. The CDR3 loop spans 19 amino acids. The CDR3 reads CASSYSQPLAGGRTDTQYF. The CDR3 DNA reads TGTGCCAGCAGTTACTCCCAACCCCTAGCGGGGGGGCGAACAGATACGCAGTATTTT.

This clonotype appeared many times. The chain is built from TRBV5-1 and TRBJ2-3; D is ambiguous. The V and J ends lost 3 bases and 0 bases respectively, with 11 bases between them. The CDR3 covers 15 residues. Germline CDR1 is SGHRS and CDR2 is YFSETQ. The CDR3 nucleotides read TGCGCCAGCAGCTACGACTTACTAAGCACAGATACGCAGTATTTT. Its translation: CASSYDLLSTDTQYF.

The chain employs TRBV4-3 and TRBJ2-1; tentatively, D is TRBD2 (5 bases). The V end was cut by 2 bases, the J end by 5 bases, with 10 bases between. This CDR3 spans 14 amino acids. Germline V gene sequence: CDR1 LGHNA, CDR2 YSLEER. The CDR3 bases are TGCGCCAGCAGCCAACAGCGAGGGAACAATGAGCAGTTCTTC. Protein: CASSQQRGNNEQFF.

This clonotype was seen a few times. CDR3 residues: CASSQSAPADYGYTF. The CDR3 coding sequence is TGCGCCAGCAGCCAATCGGCTCCCGCCGACTATGGCTACACCTTC. The chain has TRBV4-3 and TRBJ1-2; D not resolved. The V gene's germline CDR1 is LGHNA and CDR2 YSLEER. CDR3 length equals 15 residues. The V gene lost 2 bases and the J gene lost 3 bases, with 13 bases spanning the gap.

CDR3 amino acids: CASSSPNTEAFF. The CDR3 region has the DNA TGCGCCAGCAGCTCCCCCAACACTGAAGCTTTCTTT. This chain joins TRBV5-1 and TRBJ1-1; D not resolved. Germline CDR1 is SGHRS and CDR2 is YFSETQ. There are 12 residues in the CDR3. Trimming took 3 bases from V and 2 from J, leaving 5 bases between them.

The gene calls are TRBV7-3 and TRBJ1-1, with a weak D call TRBD1 (6 bases). The V end was cut by 2 bases, the J end by 4 bases, with 14 bases between. This CDR3 is built from 15 residues. Germline CDR1 is SGHTA and CDR2 is FQGTGA. The CDR3 loop reads CASSLRGGAGTEAFF. The DNA for the CDR3 is TGTGCCAGCAGCTTACGCGGGGGCGCGGGCACTGAAGCTTTCTTT.

This clonotype was picked up many times. The chain couples TRBV4-1 to TRBJ1-1, with a tentative D call TRBD1 (5 bases). The CDR3 loop spans 16 amino acids. V was shortened by 3 bases and J by 0 bases, with 14 bases between the two germline ends. Germline V gene sequence: CDR1 MGHRA, CDR2 YSYEKL. In nucleotides, the CDR3 is TGCGCCAGCAGCCATACGTCGGGGGGATTGAACACTGAAGCTTTCTTT. Its protein product is CASSHTSGGLNTEAFF.

This clonotype showed up just a few times. This rearrangement joins TRBV4-2 to TRBJ2-2; D might be TRBD1 (5 bases). Germline-derived CDR1 and CDR2 are LGHNA and YNFKEQ. The CDR3 is 15 residues long. The V end lost 1 base, the J end lost 3 bases, and 9 bases lay between the germline ends. This CDR3 reads CASSQGDRDTGELFF. CDR3 DNA sequence: TGTGCCAGCAGCCAAGGTGACAGAGACACCGGGGAGCTGTTTTTT.

This clonotype was counted a few times. The chain employs TRBV5-1 and TRBJ1-4, with D possibly being TRBD1 (6 bases). The CDR3 covers 13 residues. Germline CDR1 and CDR2: SGHRS and YFSETQ. With 4 bases removed from V and 8 bases from J, the gap between germline ends came to 12 bases. CDR3 sequence (DNA): TGCGCCAGCAGCCCCAGGGGTCCGGAAAAACTGTTTTTT. This translates into CASSPRGPEKLFF.

This clonotype appeared many times. The chain uses TRBV18 and TRBJ2-5; 9 bases line up with TRBD2. J was trimmed by 5 bases and V by 1 base; bases with no gene match: 5. CDR1 is KGHSH and CDR2 is LQKENI in the germline V gene. This CDR3 is built from 15 residues. CDR3 nucleotide sequence: TGTGCCAGCTCACCACAGAGTGCGGGAGGGGAGACCCAGTACTTC. This encodes CASSPQSAGGETQYF.

Only a few counts were recorded for this clonotype. The chain employs TRBV2 and TRBJ1-4; D remains ambiguous. The CDR3 length is 14 residues. The V gene's germline CDR1 is SNHLY and CDR2 FYNNEI. Trimming pared 4 bases from V and 5 bases from J, leaving 11 bases between. The CDR3: CASSVWRENEKLFF. The CDR3 DNA sequence: TGTGCCAGCAGTGTGTGGAGAGAAAATGAAAAACTGTTTTTT. Drawing the rest from reference TRBV2 and TRBJ1-4, the complete variable domain is EPEVTQTPSHQVTQMGQEVILRCVPISNHLYFYWYRQILGQKVEFLVSFYNNEISEKSEIFDDQFSVERPDGSNFTLKIRSTKLEDSAMYFCASSVWRENEKLFFGSGTQLSVL.

V gene TRBV5-1 combines with J gene TRBJ2-3; unclear D gene. CDR3 length equals 14 residues. The V end was cut by 2 bases, the J end by 6 bases, with 13 bases between. Germline V CDR1 and CDR2: SGHRS, YFSETQ. The DNA for the CDR3 is TGCGCCAGCAGCTTCGGTCAGGCTCCCGATACGCAGTATTTT. Encoded protein: CASSFGQAPDTQYF.

This clonotype was picked up a small number of times. V usage is TRBV7-9 and J usage is TRBJ2-7; a possible D gene is TRBD2 (6 bases). Germline V gives CDR1 SEHNR, CDR2 FQNEAQ (reference sequence). The germline V and J ends were trimmed by 5 bases and 7 bases, with 15 bases remaining between them. This CDR3 comprises 13 residues. Here the CDR3 reads CASSDGTVGEQYF. DNA of the CDR3: TGTGCCAGCAGCGACGGGACTGTGGGTGAGCAGTACTTC.

This clonotype was found many times. The chain recombines TRBV9 with TRBJ2-2, with D uncertain. The CDR3 totals 17 residues. CDR1 SGDLS and CDR2 YYNGEE come from the germline V gene. V was cut by 3 bases and J by 0 bases, with 15 bases left in between. The CDR3: CASSDRSQDPNTGELFF. The DNA for the CDR3 is TGTGCCAGCAGCGACCGTAGTCAGGACCCGAACACCGGGGAGCTGTTTTTT.

This clonotype was detected only a few times. The V gene is TRBV2, the J gene TRBJ2-1; D may be TRBD1 or TRBD2 (5 bases each). This CDR3 comprises 12 residues. V lost 8 bases and J 6 bases, leaving 11 bases between the germline ends. CDR1 is SNHLY, CDR2 FYNNEI, per germline. CDR3 residues: CASGGEGNEQFF. Here the CDR3 DNA reads TGTGCCAGCGGGGGAGAGGGCAATGAGCAGTTCTTC.

This chain joins TRBV9 and TRBJ2-3, with D possibly being TRBD2 (6 bases). Germline values: CDR1 SGDLS, CDR2 YYNGEE. With 0 bases removed from V and 4 bases from J, the gap between germline ends came to 12 bases. CDR3 size: 15 residues. As DNA, the CDR3 is TGTGCCAGCAGCGTAGGGGCTAGCGAGTCAGATACGCAGTATTTT. This gives the protein CASSVGASESDTQYF.

This clonotype was detected only a few times. The genes are TRBV5-1 and TRBJ2-1; 11 bases align to TRBD2. Germline V gives CDR1 SGHRS, CDR2 YFSETQ. V trimming: 4 bases; J trimming: 9 bases; junction bases outside the gene matches: 6. This CDR3 has 14 residues. CDR3 residues: CASSASGGRGEQFF. DNA for the CDR3: TGCGCCAGCAGCGCTAGCGGGGGGCGGGGTGAGCAGTTCTTC. Full variable domain (remainder filled in from reference TRBV5-1 and TRBJ2-1): KAGVTQTPRYLIKTRGQQVTLSCSPISGHRSVSWYQQTPGQGLQFLFEYFSETQRNKGNFPGRFSGRQFSNSRSEMNVSTLELGDSALYLCASSASGGRGEQFFGPGTRLTVL.

There are many counts of this clonotype. The rearrangement links TRBV2 to TRBJ2-5, with a weak D call TRBD2 (5 bases). This CDR3 is built from 13 residues. Germline-derived CDR1 and CDR2 are SNHLY and FYNNEI. The germline V and J ends were trimmed by 7 bases and 3 bases, with 12 bases remaining between them. CDR3 sequence reads: CASTPEVEETQYF. CDR3 nucleotides: TGTGCCAGCACCCCGGAGGTTGAAGAGACCCAGTACTTC.